Listed below are T cell receptor beta chains from one sample, sequenced in a study. One entry per CDR3 protein, called by TCRdb with MiXCR from the 5' RACE reads. Of about 8,600 distinct CDR3 sequences in the sample, 16% are singletons; the top ten hold approximately 3.7%. The material sequenced was memory CD4+ T cells sorted from blood. Receptors originate from a female donor with breast cancer. Both conserved end residues are part of each CDR3. A D gene is named only where the DNA matches it firmly. Rows give clone size only sometimes, using once, few, many, or a class for an expanded clone.

V gene: TRBV11-2; CDR3 length: 18; J gene: TRBJ2-7; clone size: many; D gene: .; CDR3 protein: CASSTERVGVWASYEQYF; CDR3 DNA: TGTGCCAGCAGCACGGAGAGGGTCGGGGTTTGGGCATCCTACGAGCAGTACTTC
V gene: TRBV7-3; CDR3 length: 16; J gene: TRBJ2-3; clone size: medium-sized; D gene: .; CDR3 protein: CASSLNTGSNRDTQYF; CDR3 DNA: TGTGCCAGCAGCTTAAATACCGGGAGCAACCGAGATACGCAGTATTTT
V gene: TRBV18; CDR3 length: 16; J gene: TRBJ2-1; clone size: .; D gene: TRBD2; CDR3 protein: CASSPVGTSGLNEQFF; CDR3 DNA: TGTGCCAGCTCACCAGTGGGGACTAGCGGACTCAATGAGCAGTTCTTC
V gene: TRBV28; CDR3 length: 14; J gene: TRBJ2-1; clone size: medium-sized; D gene: TRBD1; CDR3 protein: CASRGQTSYNEQFF; CDR3 DNA: TGTGCCAGCAGGGGACAGACCTCCTACAATGAGCAGTTCTTC
V gene: TRBV2; CDR3 length: 11; J gene: TRBJ2-7; clone size: many; D gene: .; CDR3 protein: CAAGTIHEQYF; CDR3 DNA: TGTGCTGCGGGAACAATCCACGAGCAGTACTTC
V gene: TRBV5-6; CDR3 length: 15; J gene: TRBJ2-7; clone size: many; D gene: TRBD2; CDR3 protein: CASSPNAGGAYEQYF; CDR3 DNA: TGTGCCAGCAGCCCCAACGCCGGGGGGGCCTACGAGCAGTACTTC
V gene: TRBV19; CDR3 length: 15; J gene: TRBJ1-5; clone size: many; D gene: TRBD1; CDR3 protein: CASRQGVNSNQPQHF; CDR3 DNA: TGTGCCAGTCGACAGGGGGTTAATAGCAATCAGCCCCAGCATTTT
V gene: TRBV24-1; CDR3 length: 13; J gene: TRBJ2-3; clone size: medium-sized; D gene: .; CDR3 protein: CATSDFVSDTQYF; CDR3 DNA: TGTGCCACCAGTGATTTCGTCTCAGATACGCAGTATTTT
V gene: TRBV5-6; CDR3 length: 15; J gene: TRBJ2-7; clone size: many; D gene: .; CDR3 protein: CASSLVDRPTYEQYF; CDR3 DNA: TGTGCCAGCAGCTTGGTTGACAGACCTACCTACGAGCAGTACTTC
V gene: TRBV24-1; CDR3 length: 13; J gene: TRBJ1-1; clone size: .; D gene: .; CDR3 protein: CATSDSDGTEACF; CDR3 DNA: TGTGCCACCAGTGATTCCGACGGTACTGAGGCTTGCTTT
V gene: TRBV11-2; CDR3 length: 14; J gene: TRBJ2-1; clone size: medium-sized; D gene: .; CDR3 protein: CASQGASRYNEQFF; CDR3 DNA: TGTGCCAGTCAAGGGGCTAGTAGGTACAATGAGCAGTTCTTC
V gene: TRBV20-1; CDR3 length: 16; J gene: TRBJ2-7; clone size: medium-sized; D gene: TRBD2; CDR3 protein: CSARDLFREGSYEQYF; CDR3 DNA: TGCAGTGCTAGAGATTTATTCAGGGAGGGTTCCTACGAGCAGTACTTC
V gene: TRBV7-6; CDR3 length: 14; J gene: TRBJ2-7; clone size: medium-sized; D gene: TRBD2; CDR3 protein: CASSASSGVYEQYF; CDR3 DNA: TGTGCCAGCAGCGCGTCTAGCGGTGTTTACGAGCAGTACTTC
V gene: TRBV20-1; CDR3 length: 14; J gene: TRBJ2-3; clone size: once; D gene: .; CDR3 protein: CIASGSTSTDTQYF; CDR3 DNA: TGCATTGCTTCGGGGTCCACTAGCACAGACACGCAGTATTTT
V gene: TRBV20-1; CDR3 length: 12; J gene: TRBJ1-1; clone size: medium-sized; D gene: .; CDR3 protein: CSALLRDTEAFF; CDR3 DNA: TGCAGTGCTCTCCTCCGGGACACTGAAGCTTTCTTT
V gene: TRBV5-1; CDR3 length: 15; J gene: TRBJ1-1; clone size: few; D gene: .; CDR3 protein: CASSLGRTAVKEAFF; CDR3 DNA: TGCGCCAGCAGCTTGGGGCGGACAGCAGTTAAAGAAGCTTTCTTT
V gene: TRBV11-3; CDR3 length: 16; J gene: TRBJ1-2; clone size: medium-sized; D gene: .; CDR3 protein: CASSLEGRGGNYGYTF; CDR3 DNA: TGTGCCAGCAGCTTAGAGGGGCGTGGCGGCAACTATGGCTACACCTTC
V gene: TRBV25-1; CDR3 length: 15; J gene: TRBJ2-1; clone size: medium-sized; D gene: TRBD2; CDR3 protein: CASSDAASGRGEQFF; CDR3 DNA: TGTGCCAGCAGTGATGCGGCTAGCGGGAGGGGTGAGCAGTTCTTC
V gene: TRBV5-4; CDR3 length: 15; J gene: TRBJ2-2; clone size: medium-sized; D gene: .; CDR3 protein: CASSLMALATGELFF; CDR3 DNA: TGTGCCAGCAGCTTGATGGCACTAGCCACCGGGGAGCTGTTTTTT
V gene: TRBV4-3; CDR3 length: 14; J gene: TRBJ2-6; clone size: medium-sized; D gene: .; CDR3 protein: CASSQDRGINVLTF; CDR3 DNA: TGCGCCAGCAGCCAAGATAGGGGAATCAACGTCCTGACTTTC
V gene: TRBV6-1; CDR3 length: 13; J gene: TRBJ2-7; clone size: .; D gene: TRBD2; CDR3 protein: CASMGGSLREQYF; CDR3 DNA: TGTGCCAGCATGGGAGGGAGTCTACGCGAGCAGTACTTC
V gene: TRBV7-6; CDR3 length: 14; J gene: TRBJ2-1; clone size: .; D gene: .; CDR3 protein: CASSGGKGYNEQFF; CDR3 DNA: TGTGCCAGCAGCGGTGGTAAGGGGTACAATGAGCAGTTCTTC
V gene: TRBV7-2; CDR3 length: 16; J gene: TRBJ2-7; clone size: few; D gene: .; CDR3 protein: CASSLDRPLITDEQYF; CDR3 DNA: TGTGCCAGCAGCTTAGACAGGCCCCTAATTACCGACGAGCAGTACTTC
V gene: TRBV24-1; CDR3 length: 12; J gene: TRBJ2-1; clone size: many; D gene: TRBD2; CDR3 protein: CATSDVAGPQFF; CDR3 DNA: TGTGCCACCAGTGACGTAGCGGGCCCTCAGTTCTTC
V gene: TRBV7-2; CDR3 length: 15; J gene: TRBJ1-5; clone size: medium-sized; D gene: .; CDR3 protein: CASSLLTGSNQPQHF; CDR3 DNA: TGTGCCAGCAGCTTGTTGACAGGCAGTAATCAGCCCCAGCATTTT
V gene: TRBV7-2; CDR3 length: 13; J gene: TRBJ1-1; clone size: .; D gene: TRBD1; CDR3 protein: CASSDRVSTKAFF; CDR3 DNA: TGTGCCAGCAGCGACAGGGTATCCACTAAAGCTTTCTTT
V gene: TRBV25-1; CDR3 length: 16; J gene: TRBJ2-3; clone size: .; D gene: .; CDR3 protein: CASSELGSGATDTQYF; CDR3 DNA: TGTGCCAGCAGTGAATTGGGGTCTGGGGCAACAGATACGCAGTATTTT
V gene: TRBV7-2; CDR3 length: 16; J gene: TRBJ1-3; clone size: medium-sized; D gene: .; CDR3 protein: CASSLGPGGAGNTIYF; CDR3 DNA: TGTGCCAGCAGCTTAGGCCCGGGGGGAGCAGGAAACACCATATATTTT
V gene: TRBV2; CDR3 length: 14; J gene: TRBJ1-2; clone size: many; D gene: .; CDR3 protein: CASSEAGSYGGYTF; CDR3 DNA: TGTGCCAGCAGTGAAGCGGGGTCATACGGAGGCTACACCTTC
V gene: TRBV12-3/TRBV12-4; CDR3 length: 14; J gene: TRBJ2-3; clone size: .; D gene: .; CDR3 protein: CASTLGQITYTQYF; CDR3 DNA: TGTGCCAGCACCCTCGGACAGATCACATATACGCAGTATTTT
V gene: TRBV7-2; CDR3 length: 13; J gene: TRBJ2-7; clone size: many; D gene: TRBD2; CDR3 protein: CASSLDGRGEQYF; CDR3 DNA: TGTGCCAGCAGCTTAGACGGGAGGGGCGAGCAGTACTTC
V gene: TRBV5-1; CDR3 length: 16; J gene: TRBJ2-7; clone size: many; D gene: TRBD1; CDR3 protein: CASSGRQGSGIDEQYF; CDR3 DNA: TGCGCCAGCAGCGGTCGACAGGGAAGTGGTATAGACGAGCAGTACTTC
V gene: TRBV2; CDR3 length: 14; J gene: TRBJ1-4; clone size: many; D gene: TRBD1; CDR3 protein: CASSREGAGEKLFF; CDR3 DNA: TGTGCCAGCAGTAGAGAGGGGGCCGGAGAAAAACTGTTTTTT
V gene: TRBV30; CDR3 length: 12; J gene: TRBJ1-1; clone size: many; D gene: .; CDR3 protein: CAWSVRSTEAFF; CDR3 DNA: TGTGCCTGGAGTGTTCGGAGTACTGAAGCTTTCTTT
V gene: TRBV20-1; CDR3 length: 14; J gene: TRBJ1-5; clone size: medium-sized; D gene: .; CDR3 protein: CSARDGGKNQPQHF; CDR3 DNA: TGCAGTGCTAGAGATGGGGGAAAGAATCAGCCCCAGCATTTT
V gene: TRBV20-1; CDR3 length: 16; J gene: TRBJ2-5; clone size: medium-sized; D gene: TRBD2; CDR3 protein: CSARDLSGRVWETQYF; CDR3 DNA: TGCAGTGCTAGAGACCTTAGCGGGAGGGTGTGGGAGACCCAGTACTTC
V gene: TRBV6-4; CDR3 length: 13; J gene: TRBJ2-3; clone size: .; D gene: .; CDR3 protein: CASSRQVTDTQYF; CDR3 DNA: TGTGCCAGCAGTCGACAGGTTACAGATACGCAGTATTTT
V gene: TRBV5-1; CDR3 length: 12; J gene: TRBJ2-5; clone size: .; D gene: .; CDR3 protein: CASSLRRETQYF; CDR3 DNA: TGCGCCAGCAGCTTGAGAAGAGAGACCCAGTACTTC
V gene: TRBV6-1; CDR3 length: 16; J gene: TRBJ1-1; clone size: .; D gene: .; CDR3 protein: CASSEYATGRNTEAFF; CDR3 DNA: TGTGCCAGCAGTGAATATGCAACAGGTCGAAACACTGAAGCTTTCTTT
V gene: TRBV18; CDR3 length: 15; J gene: TRBJ1-1; clone size: .; D gene: .; CDR3 protein: CASTSEGGTRTEALF; CDR3 DNA: TGTGCCAGCACTAGTGAAGGCGGGACACGCACTGAGGCTCTCTTT
V gene: TRBV7-9; CDR3 length: 16; J gene: TRBJ2-3; clone size: medium-sized; D gene: .; CDR3 protein: CASSFRNPSYTDTQYF; CDR3 DNA: TGTGCCAGCAGCTTTAGGAACCCCTCCTACACAGATACGCAGTATTTT
V gene: TRBV24-1; CDR3 length: 12; J gene: TRBJ2-1; clone size: .; D gene: .; CDR3 protein: CATSDGYLEQFF; CDR3 DNA: TGTGCCACCAGTGATGGATATCTTGAGCAGTTCTTC
V gene: TRBV19; CDR3 length: 14; J gene: TRBJ1-1; clone size: .; D gene: .; CDR3 protein: CASSLYRYIREAFF; CDR3 DNA: TGTGCCAGTAGTCTGTACAGGTACATCCGGGAAGCTTTCTTT
V gene: TRBV20-1; CDR3 length: 15; J gene: TRBJ2-7; clone size: medium-sized; D gene: .; CDR3 protein: CSASGRVRRADEQYF; CDR3 DNA: TGCAGTGCTAGTGGGCGGGTCAGGAGAGCGGACGAGCAGTACTTC
V gene: TRBV3-1; CDR3 length: 16; J gene: TRBJ2-7; clone size: medium-sized; D gene: TRBD1; CDR3 protein: CASSQDRGQGSREQYF; CDR3 DNA: TGTGCCAGCAGCCAAGATCGGGGACAGGGGTCCCGAGAGCAGTACTTC